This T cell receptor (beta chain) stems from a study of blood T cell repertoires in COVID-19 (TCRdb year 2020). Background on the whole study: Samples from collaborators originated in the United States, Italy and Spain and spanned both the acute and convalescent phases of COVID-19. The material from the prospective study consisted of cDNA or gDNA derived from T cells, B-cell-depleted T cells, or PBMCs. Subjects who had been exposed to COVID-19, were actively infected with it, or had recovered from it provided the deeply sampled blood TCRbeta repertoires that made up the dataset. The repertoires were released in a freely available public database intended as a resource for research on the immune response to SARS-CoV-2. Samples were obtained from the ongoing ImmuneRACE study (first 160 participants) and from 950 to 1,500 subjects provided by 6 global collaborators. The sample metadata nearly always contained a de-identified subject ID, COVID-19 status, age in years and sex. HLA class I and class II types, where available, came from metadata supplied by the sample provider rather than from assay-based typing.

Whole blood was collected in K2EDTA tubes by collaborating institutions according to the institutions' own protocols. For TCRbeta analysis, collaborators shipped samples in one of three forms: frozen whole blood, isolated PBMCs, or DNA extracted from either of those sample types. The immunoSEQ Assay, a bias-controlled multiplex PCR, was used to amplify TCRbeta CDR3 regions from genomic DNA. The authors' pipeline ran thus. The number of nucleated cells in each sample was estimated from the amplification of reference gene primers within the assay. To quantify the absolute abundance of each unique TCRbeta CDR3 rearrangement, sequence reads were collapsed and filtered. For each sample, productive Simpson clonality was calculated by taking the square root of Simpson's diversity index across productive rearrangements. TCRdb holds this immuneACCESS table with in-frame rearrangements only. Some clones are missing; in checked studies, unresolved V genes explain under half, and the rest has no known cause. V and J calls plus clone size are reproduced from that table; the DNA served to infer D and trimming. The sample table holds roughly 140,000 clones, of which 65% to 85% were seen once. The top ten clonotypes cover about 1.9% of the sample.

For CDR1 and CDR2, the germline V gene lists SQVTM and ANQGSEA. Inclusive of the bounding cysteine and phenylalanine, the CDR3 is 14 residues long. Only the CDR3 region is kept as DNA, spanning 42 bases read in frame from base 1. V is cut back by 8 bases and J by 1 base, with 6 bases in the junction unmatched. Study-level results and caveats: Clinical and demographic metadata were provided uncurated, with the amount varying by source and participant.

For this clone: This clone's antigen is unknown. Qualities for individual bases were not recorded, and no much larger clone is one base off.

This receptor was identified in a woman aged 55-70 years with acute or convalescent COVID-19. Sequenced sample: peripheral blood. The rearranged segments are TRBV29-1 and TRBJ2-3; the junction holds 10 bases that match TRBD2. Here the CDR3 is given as CSTTAGGGTDTQYF. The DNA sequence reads TGCAGCACAACAGCGGGGGGGGGCACAGATACGCAGTATTTT.